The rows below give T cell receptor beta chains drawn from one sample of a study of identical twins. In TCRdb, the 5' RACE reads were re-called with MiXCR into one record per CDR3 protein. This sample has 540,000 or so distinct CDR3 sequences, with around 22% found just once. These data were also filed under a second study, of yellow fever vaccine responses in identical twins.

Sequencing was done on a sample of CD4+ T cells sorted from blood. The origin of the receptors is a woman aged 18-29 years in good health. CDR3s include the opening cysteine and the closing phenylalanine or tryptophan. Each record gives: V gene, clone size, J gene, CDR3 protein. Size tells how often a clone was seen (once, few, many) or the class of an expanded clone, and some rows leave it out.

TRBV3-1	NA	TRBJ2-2	CASSQGTQNTGELFF
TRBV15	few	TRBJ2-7	CATSRAGTSYEQYF
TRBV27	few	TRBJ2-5	CASSLIGTGERETQYF
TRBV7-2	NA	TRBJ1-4	CASRARDGATNEKLFF
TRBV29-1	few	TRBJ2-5	CSVESGQQETQYF
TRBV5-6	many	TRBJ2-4	CASSLNNYIQYF
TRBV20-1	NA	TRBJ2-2	CCARSGTSGNTGELFF
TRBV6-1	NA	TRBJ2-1	CASSVWVGPYNEQFF
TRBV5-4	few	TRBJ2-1	CASSLGGGSTYNEQFF
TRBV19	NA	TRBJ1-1	CASREPGLLNTEAFF
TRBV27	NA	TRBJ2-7	CAGTREGAGSYEQYF
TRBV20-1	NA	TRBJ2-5	CSARPGQETQYF
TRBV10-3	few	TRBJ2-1	CASDRGASYNEQFF
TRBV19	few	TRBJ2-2	CASSILAGKWKNTGELFF
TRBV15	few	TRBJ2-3	CATSTAGADTQYF
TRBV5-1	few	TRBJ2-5	CASSPWYQKETQYF
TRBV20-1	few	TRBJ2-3	CSATRLASSTDTQYF
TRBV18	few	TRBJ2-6	CASSPRDRGSGANVLTF
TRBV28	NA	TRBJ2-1	CASSLPHARDEQFF
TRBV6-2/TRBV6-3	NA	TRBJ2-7	CASSPGTGRYEQYF
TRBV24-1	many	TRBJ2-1	CATSDRISTSGGADEQFF
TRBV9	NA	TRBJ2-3	CASSVAATDTQYF
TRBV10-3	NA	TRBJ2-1	CAISRDRTLYNEQFF
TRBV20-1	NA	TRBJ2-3	CSAREGTLRTDTQYF
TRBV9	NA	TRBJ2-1	CASSVSSETSGMYNEQFF
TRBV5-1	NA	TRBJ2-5	CASSLARSQETQYF
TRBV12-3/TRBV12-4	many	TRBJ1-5	CASSLGGRGSNQPQHF